These 31 T cell receptor beta chains share one sample of origin, sequenced in a study of beta chain features in type 1 diabetes. Their antigens are not known. Findings and caveats of the study: Moderately but significantly shorter TCRB CDR3s were found in Type 1 diabetes patients in all four CD4+ subsets.

Sequenced material consisted of expressed TCRB transcripts (all of the isolated RNA was reverse transcribed). Clones were read by immunoSEQ multiplex PCR, and TCRdb kept only the in-frame ones, dropping some. The table has 150,000 to 200,000 clones, around 63% seen once. The specimen sequenced was naive CD4+ T cells from blood. The receptors originated from a man aged 30 to 45 with type 1 diabetes.

This clone was seen a handful of times. The chain couples TRBV10-3 to TRBJ2-3; possibly TRBD2 for D (6 bases). This CDR3 comprises 12 residues. The germline CDR1 and CDR2 sequences are ENHRY and SYGVKD. The V end lost 9 bases, the J end lost 3 bases, and 10 bases lay between the germline ends. The CDR3: CAISGETDTQYF. In nucleotides, the CDR3 is TGTGCCATTAGCGGCGAAACAGATACGCAGTATTTT.

This clone came up a few times. The CDR3 is CASSDVTGRSYEQYF. CDR3 DNA sequence: TGTGCCAGCAGTGATGTGACAGGCCGCTCCTACGAGCAGTACTTC. The J gene is TRBJ2-7, the V gene TRBV25-1, with D possibly being TRBD1 (6 bases). CDR1 MGHDK and CDR2 SYGVNS come from the germline V gene. V was cut by 3 bases and J by 0 bases, with 12 bases left in between. This CDR3 has 15 residues.

Details on this clone: An end of the junction does not agree with germline; a read error may underlie this. This chain uses TRBV5-6 with TRBJ2-3; D might be TRBD1 or TRBD2, each matching 5 bases. Germline V gene sequence: CDR1 SGHDT, CDR2 YYEEEE. The CDR3 loop spans 14 amino acids. CDR3 loop: CASSLERFPEREGF. The CDR3 region has the DNA TGTGCCAGCAGCTTGGAACGGTTCCCCGAAAGAGAGGGGTTT. The entire variable domain, with the rest obtained from reference TRBV5-6 and TRBJ2-3, is as follows: DAGVTQSPTHLIKTRGQQVTLRCSPKSGHDTVSWYQQALGQGPQFIFQYYEEEERQRGNFPDRFSGHQFPNYSSELNVNALLLGDSALYLCASSLERFPEREGFGPGTRLTVL.

The rearrangement uses TRBV29-1 and TRBJ1-2, with TRBD1 as a possible D gene (6 bases). The germline CDR1 and CDR2 sequences are SQVTM and ANQGSEA. This CDR3 spans 10 amino acids. Trimming stripped 6 bases from V and 7 bases from J, with 9 bases between. CDR3 region: CSVVQGGYTF. The DNA for the CDR3 is TGCAGCGTGGTACAGGGTGGCTACACCTTC.

The chain joins TRBV30 to TRBJ1-4; D is perhaps TRBD1 (5 bases). Deletions cut 7 bases from V and 2 bases from J, with 11 bases between. The CDR3 covers 13 residues. The V gene's germline CDR1 is GTSNPN and CDR2 SVGIG (reference sequence). The CDR3 loop reads CASGGVTNEKLFF. The CDR3 coding sequence is TGTGCCTCGGGAGGGGTGACTAATGAAAAACTGTTTTTT.

The DNA of the CDR3 is TGTGCCAGCAGCACAGGGACGGGACCCAATCAGCCCCAGCATTTT. It translates to CASSTGTGPNQPQHF. The chain joins TRBV7-2 to TRBJ1-5, with a tentative D call TRBD1 (6 bases). V was shortened by 5 bases and J by 3 bases, with 14 bases between the two germline ends. The CDR3 is 15 residues long. Germline V gene data show CDR1 as SGHTA and CDR2 as FQGNSA.

This chain links TRBV9 with TRBJ2-7; a weak D match, TRBD2 (5 bases). Trimming stripped 2 bases from V and 5 bases from J, with 20 bases between. This CDR3 contains 16 residues. In germline, CDR1 is SGDLS, CDR2 YYNGEE. The CDR3 bases are TGTGCCAGCAGCGTTGCGGGCGGATCACCAGCCCACGAGCAGTACTTC. It translates to CASSVAGGSPAHEQYF.

V and J are TRBV30 and TRBJ1-6; D gene uncertain. The V end lost 0 bases, the J end lost 18 bases, and 18 bases lay between the germline ends. The CDR3 is made up of 13 amino acids. CDR1 is GTSNPN and CDR2 is SVGIG in the germline V gene (reference sequence). CDR3 in DNA: TGTGCCTGGAGTGTTCCAGTGGTCGGTCCTCCCCACTTT. Amino acid sequence: CAWSVPVVGPPHF.

This clone was seen once. The V call is TRBV10-2, the J call TRBJ2-7, with D perhaps given as TRBD1 or TRBD2 (6 bases each). The V and J ends lost 2 bases and 5 bases respectively, with 10 bases between them. CDR1 is WSHSY, CDR2 SAAADI, per germline. The CDR3 length is 13 residues. CDR3 in amino acids: CASSEPGEDEQYF. CDR3 nucleotide sequence: TGCGCCAGCAGTGAGCCAGGGGAGGACGAGCAGTACTTC.

This chain connects TRBV5-1 to TRBJ2-2; D is undetermined. Trimming removed 3 bases from V and 2 bases from J, with 5 bases in between. This CDR3 contains 13 residues. The germline CDR1 and CDR2 sequences are SGHRS and YFSETQ. CDR3 residues: CASSSHNTGELFF. As DNA, the CDR3 is TGCGCCAGCAGCTCTCATAACACCGGGGAGCTGTTTTTT.

This clone was recorded a few times. The sample carries other DNA sequences with the same CDR3. This CDR3 is CSASGTDTQYF. The CDR3 nucleotides are TGCAGTGCGTCGGGCACAGATACGCAGTATTTT. The V gene is TRBV20-1, the J gene TRBJ2-3, with unresolved D. The CDR3 is 11 amino acids. The germline V gene encodes CDR1 DFQATT and CDR2 SNEGSKA (reference sequence). Deletions cut 6 bases from V and 1 base from J, with 5 bases between.

The chain recombines TRBV29-1 with TRBJ1-2; D is undetermined. The length of the CDR3 is 13 residues. Trimming left V 0 bases short and J 7 bases short, with 12 bases between. CDR1 SQVTM and CDR2 ANQGSEA come from the germline V gene. In DNA form, the CDR3 reads TGCAGCGTTGAAGAGATAGAACATAGTGGCTACACCTTC. Its protein is CSVEEIEHSGYTF.

This chain connects TRBV5-1 to TRBJ2-7; D unresolved. Germline V lookup: CDR1 SGHRS, CDR2 YFSETQ. The CDR3 is made up of 12 amino acids. The ends were cut back, 2 bases at V and 4 bases at J, with 7 bases in the middle. The CDR3 reads CASSFFGYEQYF. DNA of the CDR3: TGCGCCAGCAGCTTCTTCGGATACGAGCAGTACTTC.

V gene TRBV4-3 combines with J gene TRBJ1-6; D remains unclear. The CDR3 totals 13 residues. CDR1 and CDR2 (germline): LGHNA, YSLEER. V lost 6 bases to trimming and J lost 7 bases, with 10 bases between them. DNA for the CDR3: TGCGCCAGCAGGTCCGGGAGCAATTCACCCCTCCACTTT. Its protein is CASRSGSNSPLHF.

V usage is TRBV4-3 and J usage is TRBJ1-1; 7 nucleotides align to TRBD1. CDR1 is LGHNA, CDR2 YSLEER, per germline. With 4 bases clipped from V and 6 bases from J, the junction kept 14 bases outside the gene matches. The length of the CDR3 is 16 residues. The CDR3 coding sequence is TGCGCCAGCAGCCCTCAAATACAGGGGATGGTGCCTGAAGCTTTCTTT. This sequence encodes CASSPQIQGMVPEAFF.

A word on this clone: Other DNA sequences in the same sample also yield this CDR3. The chain is built from TRBV5-1 and TRBJ2-3; 9 nucleotides agree with TRBD2. The CDR3 consists of 16 residues. CDR1 is SGHRS, CDR2 YFSETQ, per germline. V shed 0 bases, J shed 1 base, and the junction held 3 bases outside the gene matches. The CDR3 sequence is CASSLAPSGGTDTQYF. CDR3 in DNA: TGCGCCAGCAGCTTGGCCCCTAGCGGGGGCACAGATACGCAGTATTTT.

The chain uses TRBV30 and TRBJ2-5; maybe TRBD1 (6 bases). CDR1 and CDR2 from the germline V gene are GTSNPN and SVGIG (reference sequence). The CDR3 runs to 14 residues. V lost 1 base to trimming and J lost 8 bases, with 17 bases between them. Written as DNA, the CDR3 is TGTGCCTGGAGTGAGGCCTGGACAGTCGGAACCCAGTACTTC. It is translated as CAWSEAWTVGTQYF.

This clone was observed a few times. The J gene is TRBJ2-3, the V gene TRBV29-1, with D uncertain. Deletions cut 4 bases from V and 7 bases from J, with 12 bases between. The CDR3 contains 12 residues. Germline-derived CDR1 and CDR2 are SQVTM and ANQGSEA. The CDR3 protein is CSVVKDPNTQYF. The CDR3 DNA follows: TGCAGCGTTGTAAAAGACCCTAATACGCAGTATTTT.

The chain joins TRBV29-1 to TRBJ2-7; TRBD2 is a possible D gene (5 bases). Germline CDR1 reads SQVTM; CDR2 reads ANQGSEA. The CDR3 runs 11 residues. V dropped 5 bases and J dropped 3 bases, with 8 bases sitting between them. For the CDR3, the DNA is TGCAGCGTTACTAGTGTCTACGAGCAGTACTTC. Translating gives CSVTSVYEQYF.

This chain links TRBV6-6 with TRBJ2-6, with D perhaps assigned TRBD1 or TRBD2 (5 bases each). The germline V gene has CDR1 MNHNY and CDR2 SVGAGI (reference sequence). Trimming pared 2 bases from V and 4 bases from J, leaving 12 bases between. There are 16 residues in the CDR3. CDR3 amino acids: CASSYIRGSGANVLTF. The CDR3 nucleotides are TGTGCCAGCAGTTACATCCGGGGCAGCGGGGCCAACGTCCTGACTTTC.

This CDR3 is CASSGTGGDIQYF. CDR3 in DNA: TGTGCCAGCAGTGGCACAGGGGGGGACATTCAGTACTTC. The chain couples TRBV25-1 to TRBJ2-4, with a weak D call TRBD1 (8 bases). The CDR3 has 13 residues. V was pared by 4 bases and J by 8 bases, with 12 bases between. Germline-derived CDR1 and CDR2 are MGHDK and SYGVNS.

The chain uses TRBV29-1 and TRBJ2-1; TRBD2 aligns across 9 bases. After removal of 1 base from V and 9 bases from J, the junction contained 1 base not matched to a gene. The germline V gene has CDR1 SQVTM and CDR2 ANQGSEA. This CDR3 region has 12 residues. CDR3 in amino acids: CSVEGTSVEQFF. The CDR3 DNA is TGCAGCGTTGAAGGGACTAGCGTTGAGCAGTTCTTC.

This clone was observed a few times. V is TRBV6-6 and J is TRBJ2-5; no firm D call. The CDR3 runs 12 residues. Germline loops: CDR1 MNHNY, CDR2 SVGAGI (reference sequence). V was pared by 7 bases and J by 1 base, with 7 bases between. CDR3 nucleotides: TGTGCCAGCAACGAGGCCCAAGAGACCCAGTACTTC. Its protein is CASNEAQETQYF.

This chain links TRBV9 with TRBJ2-1, with D perhaps matching TRBD2 (7 bases). The CDR3 consists of 18 residues. Germline V gene data show CDR1 as SGDLS and CDR2 as YYNGEE. V shed 5 bases and J shed 2 bases, with 23 bases lying between them. CDR3 sequence: CASSPTVVGGAPYNEQFF. CDR3 bases: TGTGCCAGCAGTCCTACCGTAGTTGGGGGGGCCCCCTACAATGAGCAGTTCTTC.

The rearrangement links TRBV12-5 to TRBJ2-7; D is uncertain. In germline, CDR1 is LGHNT, CDR2 FRNRAP. Trimming cost V 0 bases and J 5 bases, with 5 bases left between them. The CDR3 sequence is 12 residues long. The CDR3 DNA follows: TGTGCTAGTGGTTTGGTACCGGACGAGCAGTACTTC. It translates to CASGLVPDEQYF.

This rearrangement joins TRBV4-1 to TRBJ2-7; D may be TRBD1 (6 bases). The CDR3 totals 14 residues. The germline V gene has CDR1 MGHRA and CDR2 YSYEKL. The V end was cut by 0 bases, the J end by 6 bases, with 12 bases between. CDR3 in DNA: TGCGCCAGCAGCCAAGATTTGTGGGGGCGCGAGCAGTACTTC. Its translation: CASSQDLWGREQYF.

This clone came up a few times. This chain uses TRBV30 with TRBJ2-7, with D perhaps matching TRBD1 or TRBD2 (6 bases each). The ends were cut back, 5 bases at V and 3 bases at J, with 11 bases in the middle. The CDR3 spans 12 residues. CDR1 GTSNPN and CDR2 SVGIG come from the germline V gene (reference sequence). CDR3 in amino acids: CAWAGGGYEQYF. DNA for the CDR3: TGTGCCTGGGCCGGGGGCGGCTACGAGCAGTACTTC.

This clone has only one observation. The chain recombines TRBV7-2 with TRBJ2-7; no firm D call. Per germline, CDR1 SGHTA and CDR2 FQGNSA. This CDR3 is 12 amino acids long. The V and J ends lost 4 bases and 1 base respectively, with 5 bases between them. CDR3 nucleotides: TGTGCCAGCAGCTCCACTTCCTACGAGCAGTACTTC. It specifies CASSSTSYEQYF. Filled out from reference TRBV7-2 and TRBJ2-7, the complete variable domain reads GAGVSQSPSNKVTEKGKDVELRCDPISGHTALYWYRQSLGQGLEFLIYFQGNSAPDKSGLPSDRFSAERTGGSVSTLTIQRTQQEDSAVYLCASSSTSYEQYFGPGTRLTVT.

The chain employs TRBV28 and TRBJ2-5; D possibly corresponds to TRBD2 (6 bases). CDR1 and CDR2 from the germline V gene are MDHEN and SYDVKM. V lost 8 bases, J lost 4 bases, and 17 bases lay in between. The CDR3 sequence is 14 residues long. The CDR3 here is CASVGTLGVETQYF. The CDR3 bases are TGTGCCAGCGTCGGGACTCTCGGGGTAGAGACCCAGTACTTC.

There are a few counts of this clone. This sequence joins TRBV25-1 and TRBJ2-7; perhaps TRBD1 as D (6 bases). The CDR3 runs to 12 residues. Germline V gene lookup returns CDR1 MGHDK and CDR2 SYGVNS. Deletions cut 7 bases from V and 7 bases from J, with 14 bases between. The CDR3 DNA reads TGTGCCAGCACCCAAAGTGGGACAGAGCAGTACTTC. Translating gives CASTQSGTEQYF.

V and J are TRBV6-6 and TRBJ1-4, with 10 bases that match TRBD1. The CDR3 runs 15 residues. The germline V gene encodes CDR1 MNHNY and CDR2 SVGAGI (reference sequence). Unmatched junction bases numbered 7, after V lost 6 bases and J lost 6 bases. Written as DNA, the CDR3 is TGTGCCAGCAGGTCGACAGGGGGCCGGGATGAAAAACTGTTTTTT. Encoded protein: CASRSTGGRDEKLFF.